The 19 T cell receptor beta chains below were found in one sample sequenced in a study of blood T cell repertoires in COVID-19 (dated by TCRdb to about 2020). The library was prepared using the immunoSEQ multiplex PCR assay. In TCRdb, the immuneACCESS table is reduced to in-frame sequences with V and J assigned. These tables do not hold every clone; where another copy was compared, an unresolved V gene accounts for under half, and the others remain unexplained. The sample table shows 100,000 to 150,000 clones, and about four fifths are seen once. The ten largest make up approximately 12% of the sample. The specimen was peripheral blood. The receptors derive from a man in his fifties or sixties with acute or convalescent COVID-19.

This sequence joins TRBV3-1 (or the pseudogene TRBV3-2) and TRBJ1-5; D remains ambiguous. Trimming stripped 4 bases from V and 3 bases from J, with 13 bases between. The CDR3 is 15 amino acids. CDR1 and CDR2 from the germline V gene are LGHDT and YNNKEL (reference sequence). CDR3 in DNA: TGTGCCAGCAGCCCCAATTGGAGGCCCAATCAGCCCCAGCATTTT. Its translation: CASSPNWRPNQPQHF.

The V and J genes are TRBV28 and TRBJ1-2; the match to TRBD1 covers 8 bases. V lost 3 bases, J lost 8 bases, and 8 bases stayed unmatched. The V gene's germline CDR1 is MDHEN and CDR2 SYDVKM. There are 14 residues in the CDR3. CDR3 sequence: CASSFLDRGGGYTF. In DNA, the CDR3 is TGTGCCAGCAGTTTTCTCGACAGGGGTGGCGGCTACACCTTC.

The rearrangement joins TRBV28 to TRBJ1-4; D remains unclear. The CDR3 length is 13 residues. Between the trimmed V and J ends, which lost 5 bases and 3 bases, there was a span of 7 bases. Germline CDR1 is MDHEN and CDR2 is SYDVKM. This CDR3 is CASSGRANEKLFF. CDR3 nucleotide sequence: TGTGCCAGCAGTGGGCGGGCTAATGAAAAACTGTTTTTT. The complete variable domain, with remaining parts taken from reference TRBV28 and TRBJ1-4, reads DVKVTQSSRYLVKRTGEKVFLECVQDMDHENMFWYRQDPGLGLRLIYFSYDVKMKEKGDIPEGYSVSREKKERFSLILESASTNQTSMYLCASSGRANEKLFFGSGTQLSVL.

The chain employs TRBV10-3 and TRBJ1-6, with 8 bases identical to TRBD1. Per germline, CDR1 ENHRY and CDR2 SYGVKD. The CDR3 extends over 13 amino acids. The V segment lost 10 bases and the J segment 10 bases; nucleotides outside the gene matches: 9. The CDR3 sequence is CATTGGPGSPLHF. The CDR3 DNA reads TGTGCCACCACAGGGGGACCGGGGTCACCCCTCCACTTT.

This clone was found once. The chain uses TRBV24-1 and TRBJ2-1; D is possibly TRBD2 (5 bases). Trimming shortened V by 5 bases and J by 3 bases, and 10 bases separated the two germline ends. There are 14 residues in the CDR3. Germline V gene data show CDR1 as KGHDR and CDR2 as SFDVKD. The CDR3 sequence is CATSGRTSYNEQFF. DNA for the CDR3: TGTGCCACCAGTGGCCGTACTAGCTACAATGAGCAGTTCTTC.

The chain carries TRBV28 and TRBJ2-1; no reliable D call. This CDR3 is built from 15 residues. Germline CDR1 and CDR2: MDHEN and SYDVKM. The ends were cut back, 10 bases at V and 3 bases at J, with 19 bases in the middle. CDR3 amino acids: CAILDSSLGYNEQFF. As DNA, the CDR3 is TGTGCCATACTGGATTCTAGTCTGGGCTACAATGAGCAGTTCTTC.

This clone has a count of ten or more. V and J are TRBV5-1 and TRBJ1-5; 7 bases align to TRBD1. CDR3 length: 16 residues. The V gene end was trimmed by 4 bases and the J gene end by 3 bases; junction bases not matched to a gene: 10. Looked up from germline, CDR1 is SGHRS and CDR2 is YFSETQ. The CDR3 coding sequence is TGCGCCAGCAGCCCAGAAGGGGGCGGTTACAATCAGCCCCAGCATTTT. Translation: CASSPEGGGYNQPQHF.

The chain has TRBV19 and TRBJ1-1, with 9 bases aligning to TRBD1. Trimming at V came to 7 bases and at J to 5 bases, leaving 8 bases not matched to a gene. This CDR3 spans 14 amino acids. CDR1 is LNHDA, CDR2 SQIVND, per germline (reference sequence). The CDR3 protein is CASKRRQGGTEAFF. DNA for the CDR3: TGTGCCAGTAAGCGCCGACAGGGGGGGACTGAAGCTTTCTTT.

This clone was seen just once. The chain employs TRBV18 and TRBJ1-2; D is perhaps TRBD1 (6 bases). The CDR3 is 15 amino acids. Per germline, CDR1 KGHSH and CDR2 LQKENI. Trimming cost V 3 bases and J 0 bases, with 11 bases left between them. The CDR3 coding sequence is TGTGCCAGCTCACCTTCGACAGGCGCTAACTATGGCTACACCTTC. This gives the protein CASSPSTGANYGYTF. Full variable domain (outside the CDR3, taken from reference TRBV18 and TRBJ1-2): NAGVMQNPRHLVRRRGQEARLRCSPMKGHSHVYWYRQLPEEGLKFMVYLQKENIIDESGMPKERFSAEFPKEGPSILRIQQVVRGDSAAYFCASSPSTGANYGYTFGSGTRLTVV.

The chain is built from TRBV5-1 and TRBJ2-1; weak D call: TRBD2 (6 bases). Germline loops: CDR1 SGHRS, CDR2 YFSETQ. The CDR3 has 15 amino acids. Trimming stripped 0 bases from V and 2 bases from J, with 9 bases between. CDR3: CASSLGLATYNEQFF. For the CDR3, the DNA is TGCGCCAGCAGCTTGGGTCTAGCGACCTACAATGAGCAGTTCTTC.

V gene TRBV15 combines with J gene TRBJ2-5, with no clear D. V was clipped by 5 bases and J by 3 bases, with 4 bases between them. The length of the CDR3 is 11 residues. Germline V gene sequence: CDR1 LNHNV, CDR2 YYDKDF (reference sequence). CDR3 protein: CATSEEETQYF. The CDR3 DNA is TGTGCCACCAGCGAGGAAGAGACCCAGTACTTC.

The chain recombines TRBV5-8 with TRBJ2-7; 10 positions match TRBD1. CDR1 SGHTS and CDR2 YDEGEE come from the germline V gene. This CDR3 is built from 14 residues. V trimming: 4 bases; J trimming: 3 bases; junction bases outside the gene matches: 4. The CDR3 DNA follows: TGTGCCAGCAGCCCACGGACAGGGGGCTACGAGCAGTACTTC. This translates into CASSPRTGGYEQYF.

The V and J genes are TRBV15 and TRBJ1-2; perhaps TRBD1 as D (6 bases). Trimming pared 5 bases from V and 8 bases from J, leaving 21 bases between. The germline V gene encodes CDR1 LNHNV and CDR2 YYDKDF (reference sequence). The CDR3 has 15 residues. This CDR3 reads CATSPKDRSIPGYTF. The CDR3 coding sequence is TGTGCCACCAGCCCTAAGGACAGATCCATCCCAGGCTACACCTTC.

This sequence joins TRBV14 and TRBJ2-7; TRBD2 matches at 10 bases. The germline CDR1 and CDR2 sequences are SGHDN and FVKESK. Trimming at V came to 2 bases and at J to 4 bases, leaving 8 bases not matched to a gene. The CDR3 has 16 amino acids. The chain's CDR3 is CASSQWLAGAPYEQYF. The CDR3 region has the DNA TGTGCCAGCAGCCAATGGCTAGCGGGAGCCCCTTACGAGCAGTACTTC. Drawing the rest from reference TRBV14 and TRBJ2-7, the complete variable domain is EAGVTQFPSHSVIEKGQTVTLRCDPISGHDNLYWYRRVMGKEIKFLLHFVKESKQDESGMPNNRFLAERTGGTYSTLKVQPAELEDSGVYFCASSQWLAGAPYEQYFGPGTRLTVT.

The CDR3 reads CASSLESQGALRVAKNIQYF. The CDR3 nucleotides are TGCGCCAGCAGCTTGGAATCACAGGGGGCTCTGAGAGTGGCCAAAAACATTCAGTACTTC. The chain employs TRBV5-1 and TRBJ2-4; TRBD1 matches 9 bases. With V trimmed by 0 bases and J by 1 base, 14 bases remained unmatched. The germline gives CDR1 SGHRS, CDR2 YFSETQ. The CDR3 spans 20 residues. Combining the CDR3 with reference TRBV5-1 and TRBJ2-4 gives the whole variable domain KAGVTQTPRYLIKTRGQQVTLSCSPISGHRSVSWYQQTPGQGLQFLFEYFSETQRNKGNFPGRFSGRQFSNSRSEMNVSTLELGDSALYLCASSLESQGALRVAKNIQYFGAGTRLSVL.

The chain couples TRBV19 to TRBJ2-5, with D possibly matching TRBD1 (6 bases). Trimming pared 9 bases from V and 0 bases from J, leaving 20 bases between. The germline gives CDR1 LNHDA, CDR2 SQIVND (reference sequence). This CDR3 comprises 16 residues. As DNA, the CDR3 is TGTGCCAGCAGCAAATACAGGGCAGGCCACCAAGAGACCCAGTACTTC. It yields the protein CASSKYRAGHQETQYF. The full variable domain, in which reference TRBV19 and TRBJ2-5 provide the parts outside the CDR3, is DGGITQSPKYLFRKEGQNVTLSCEQNLNHDAMYWYRQDPGQGLRLIYYSQIVNDFQKGDIAEGYSVSREKKESFPLTVTSAQKNPTAFYLCASSKYRAGHQETQYFGPGTRLLVL.

V is TRBV2 and J is TRBJ1-5, with D possibly being TRBD1 (5 bases). V was pared by 4 bases and J by 4 bases, with 14 bases between. The CDR3 loop spans 15 amino acids. Per the germline V gene, CDR1 is SNHLY and CDR2 is FYNNEI. The CDR3 is CASSGSGVRNQPQHF. In DNA, the CDR3 is TGTGCCAGCAGTGGGTCGGGGGTACGGAATCAGCCCCAGCATTTT.

The chain recombines TRBV10-3 with TRBJ2-7; 8 nucleotides agree with TRBD2. This CDR3 has 15 amino acids. V was pared by 3 bases and J by 4 bases, with 8 bases of the junction left unmatched. Germline CDR1 reads ENHRY; CDR2 reads SYGVKD. CDR3 nucleotides: TGTGCCATCAGTGATACAGCGGGAGCGGGTTACGAGCAGTACTTC. Translation gives CAISDTAGAGYEQYF.

The chain couples TRBV27 to TRBJ2-7, with D maybe TRBD1 (6 bases). Looked up from germline, CDR1 is MNHEY and CDR2 is SMNVEV (reference sequence). V lost 8 bases and J 6 bases, leaving 11 bases between the germline ends. The CDR3 loop spans 11 amino acids. The CDR3 DNA reads as TGTGCCAGCGGTAGGGGGATCGAGCAGTACTTC. It yields the protein CASGRGIEQYF.